The 16 T cell receptor beta chains below come from one sample, sequenced in a study of T cell responses to AZD1222 COVID-19 vaccine. Sequencing was performed with immunoSEQ multiplex PCR; in TCRdb, only in-frame clones are kept and a portion is missing. The data contain about 140,000 clones, 80% to 90% of them singletons. Here the sequenced sample was peripheral blood, taken on day 0 of AZD1222 vaccination. These receptor sequences come from an adult in good health.

The DNA for the CDR3 is TGTGCCAGCAGCTTAGGTACTGGTAGTTATGTTAACAATGAGCAGTTCTTC. Protein product: CASSLGTGSYVNNEQFF. The rearrangement links TRBV11-3 to TRBJ2-1; D remains ambiguous. The V gene's germline CDR1 is SGHNT and CDR2 YENEEA. The germline V and J ends were trimmed by 1 base and 5 bases, with 18 bases remaining between them. The CDR3 contains 17 residues.

This chain uses TRBV5-3 with TRBJ1-4, with D unclear. TRBV5-3 has ORF status, its function being uncertain. V lost 1 base to trimming and J lost 2 bases, with 12 bases between them. The CDR3 consists of 16 residues. The CDR3 region has the DNA TGTGCCAGAAGCTTGACAGAACCTCCGACTAATGAAAAACTGTTTTTT. Protein product: CARSLTEPPTNEKLFF.

In this sample, this clone turned up once. The chain uses TRBV15 and TRBJ1-6; D perhaps matches TRBD1 (5 bases). Trimming shortened V by 0 bases and J by 10 bases, and 13 bases separated the two germline ends. The germline gives CDR1 LNHNV, CDR2 YYDKDF (reference sequence). The CDR3 is 15 amino acids. CDR3 in DNA: TGTGCCACCAGCAGAGATCAAGGGGTTTACTCACCCCTCCACTTT. The encoded protein is CATSRDQGVYSPLHF.

The J gene is TRBJ2-5, the V gene TRBV5-1; the match to TRBD2 covers 9 bases. J gave up 1 base and V 0 bases, and 4 bases lay outside the gene matches. The germline CDR1 and CDR2 sequences are SGHRS and YFSETQ. There are 16 residues in the CDR3. The CDR3 DNA sequence: TGCGCCAGCAGCTTGGCGGCGGGGGGGCCCCAAGAGACCCAGTACTTC. Translation: CASSLAAGGPQETQYF.

The count of this clone is one. The rearrangement joins TRBV2 to TRBJ2-7; D is possibly TRBD2 (5 bases). The CDR3 sequence is 18 residues long. V gave up 4 bases and J gave up 0 bases, with 22 bases separating them. Germline CDR1 SNHLY, CDR2 FYNNEI. The CDR3 protein is CASSAPSASGPRSYEQYF. The CDR3 DNA is TGTGCCAGCAGTGCACCGTCCGCCAGCGGACCACGCTCCTACGAGCAGTACTTC.

This clone was detected only a few times. This sequence joins TRBV5-1 and TRBJ2-2; no clear D. Germline-derived CDR1 and CDR2 are SGHRS and YFSETQ. The V gene lost 2 bases and the J gene lost 4 bases, with 9 bases spanning the gap. The CDR3 contains 14 residues. CDR3 region: CASSLDGTTGELFF. The CDR3 DNA sequence: TGCGCCAGCAGCTTAGATGGTACCACCGGGGAGCTGTTTTTT.

The chain joins TRBV27 to TRBJ2-2; tentatively, D is TRBD1 or TRBD2 (5 bases each). V dropped 8 bases and J dropped 7 bases, with 17 bases sitting between them. Germline CDR1 and CDR2: MNHEY and SMNVEV (reference sequence). The CDR3 has 14 residues. DNA for the CDR3: TGTGCCAGCGGCACTGGGACGCGGAGCGGGGAGCTGTTTTTT. Protein product: CASGTGTRSGELFF.

This clone occurred a few times. The rearrangement links TRBV7-9 to TRBJ1-6, with D unresolved. V lost 8 bases and J 4 bases, leaving 12 bases between the germline ends. Per germline, CDR1 SEHNR and CDR2 FQNEAQ (reference sequence). This CDR3 has 14 residues. CDR3 sequence reads: CASGSSVYNSPLHF. CDR3 coding DNA: TGTGCCAGCGGGTCGTCGGTGTATAATTCACCCCTCCACTTT.

This clone showed up just a few times. V gene TRBV30 combines with J gene TRBJ1-3, with D perhaps TRBD1 (5 bases). Germline CDR1 and CDR2: GTSNPN and SVGIG (reference sequence). The CDR3 extends over 13 amino acids. Trimming pared 4 bases from V and 3 bases from J, leaving 10 bases between. CDR3 nucleotide sequence: TGTGCCTGGACAATAGGGGTTGGAAACACCATATATTTT. This gives the protein CAWTIGVGNTIYF.

V and J are TRBV7-8 and TRBJ1-5; 8 bases map to TRBD1. Per the germline V gene, CDR1 is SGHVS and CDR2 is FQNEAQ. V gave up 8 bases and J gave up 6 bases; unmatched junction bases: 9. CDR3 length equals 14 residues. The DNA of the CDR3 is TGTGCCAGCCAACTACAGGGGGGGAGTCAGCCCCAGCATTTT. Amino acid sequence: CASQLQGGSQPQHF.

V gene TRBV6-5 combines with J gene TRBJ2-7; D unresolved. Germline V lookup: CDR1 MNHEY, CDR2 SVGAGI. The germline V and J ends were trimmed by 0 bases and 7 bases, with 16 bases remaining between them. The CDR3 runs 15 residues. The CDR3 reads CASSYSASFAWEQYF. In DNA, the CDR3 is TGTGCCAGCAGTTACTCTGCGAGTTTTGCTTGGGAGCAGTACTTC.

V gene TRBV6-1 combines with J gene TRBJ2-7, with D unclear. Germline CDR1 reads MNHNS; CDR2 reads SASEGT. Trimming left V 3 bases short and J 1 base short, with 10 bases between. This CDR3 is 14 amino acids long. The CDR3 region is CASSDDDQSYEQYF. The CDR3 DNA reads TGTGCCAGCAGTGACGATGACCAATCCTACGAGCAGTACTTC.

This chain connects TRBV28 to TRBJ1-2; D is uncertain. Germline V gives CDR1 MDHEN, CDR2 SYDVKM. This CDR3 has 13 amino acids. Trimming took off 3 bases at V and 2 bases at J, with 7 bases between the two ends. The CDR3 sequence: CASSFRPNYGYTF. CDR3 DNA: TGTGCCAGCAGTTTTAGGCCAAACTATGGCTACACCTTC.

The chain's CDR3 is CAWSREANTEAFF. CDR3 sequence (DNA): TGTGCCTGGAGTCGGGAGGCGAACACTGAAGCTTTCTTT. The chain uses TRBV30 and TRBJ1-1; unclear D gene. The germline V and J ends were trimmed by 2 bases and 1 base, with 8 bases remaining between them. Germline V gene data show CDR1 as GTSNPN and CDR2 as SVGIG (reference sequence). The CDR3 spans 13 residues.

The chain uses TRBV6-5 and TRBJ1-6; 7 nucleotides match TRBD1. The CDR3 has 16 amino acids. The V and J ends lost 0 bases and 9 bases, in that order; junction bases with no gene match: 8. Per germline, CDR1 MNHEY and CDR2 SVGAGI. CDR3 sequence (DNA): TGTGCCAGCAGTTACTCGAACAGGGGAAGGGGTTCACCCCTCCACTTT. Translation gives CASSYSNRGRGSPLHF.

V is TRBV7-2 and J is TRBJ2-5, with 15 bases lining up with TRBD2. The CDR3 spans 16 residues. Germline CDR1 is SGHTA and CDR2 is FQGNSA. V gave up 3 bases and J gave up 2 bases; unmatched junction bases: 1. The DNA for the CDR3 is TGTGCCAGCAGCTTGGGACTAGCGGGGGGACAAGAGACCCAGTACTTC. Translation gives CASSLGLAGGQETQYF.